These 30 T cell receptor beta chains originate from one sample sequenced in a study of cytomegalovirus exposure and HLA in healthy donors. Profiling relied on immunoSEQ multiplex PCR, and the TCRdb table lists in-frame clones only, not all of them. This table has hundreds of thousands of clones, about 90% appearing once. Source material: PBMCs. The source is a man aged 18 to 35 in good health and CMV-seropositive.

CDR3 region: CASSSSPTSEWQYF. The DNA of the CDR3 is TGCGCCAGCAGCTCATCTCCGACTAGCGAGTGGCAGTACTTC. The gene calls are TRBV4-1 and TRBJ2-7; TRBD2 matches 8 bases. With V trimmed by 5 bases and J by 9 bases, 12 bases remained unmatched. The CDR3 is made up of 14 amino acids. CDR1 and CDR2 (germline): MGHRA, YSYEKL.

The chain couples TRBV5-1 to TRBJ2-7; D may be TRBD1 or TRBD2 (5 bases each). The CDR3 is made up of 13 amino acids. Trimming took 9 bases from V and 3 from J, leaving 16 bases between them. Germline V lookup: CDR1 SGHRS, CDR2 YFSETQ. CDR3 sequence: CATRQVGDYEQYF. The CDR3 DNA reads as TGCGCCACCAGGCAGGTGGGGGACTACGAGCAGTACTTC.

The chain is built from TRBV27 and TRBJ2-5, with D hard to call. Germline V gives CDR1 MNHEY, CDR2 SMNVEV (reference sequence). V was shortened by 3 bases and J by 7 bases, with 6 bases between the two germline ends. The CDR3 runs 11 residues. In nucleotides, the CDR3 is TGTGCCAGCAGTTTCTCCCCGACCCAGTACTTC. This translates into CASSFSPTQYF.

The chain links TRBV6-6 to TRBJ1-5; D remains ambiguous. CDR1 is MNHNY and CDR2 is SVGAGI in the germline V gene (reference sequence). Trimming took 6 bases from V and 0 from J, leaving 6 bases between them. The CDR3 spans 13 residues. The CDR3 DNA is TGTGCCAGCAGCCCCTATAGCAATCAGCCCCAGCATTTT. Protein: CASSPYSNQPQHF.

The chain employs TRBV27 and TRBJ2-2; TRBD2 aligns across 7 bases. The CDR3 covers 18 residues. The germline V gene encodes CDR1 MNHEY and CDR2 SMNVEV (reference sequence). The ends lost 0 bases at V and 2 bases at J; junction bases unmatched: 9. The CDR3 protein is CASSLSFAAGVNTGELFF. The CDR3 bases are TGTGCCAGCAGTTTATCGTTCGCGGCGGGGGTTAACACCGGGGAGCTGTTTTTT.

Worth noting for this clone: This same CDR3 is encoded by further DNA sequences in the sample. The V gene is TRBV28, the J gene TRBJ2-1; D unclear. Trimming pared 3 bases from V and 0 bases from J, leaving 6 bases between. Germline V gene lookup returns CDR1 MDHEN and CDR2 SYDVKM. CDR3 length: 14 residues. CDR3 bases: TGTGCCAGCAGTTTGGGCAGCTCCTACAATGAGCAGTTCTTC. Protein: CASSLGSSYNEQFF.

The rearrangement uses TRBV5-1 and TRBJ2-7, with 8 bases that match TRBD2. V shed 3 bases, J shed 7 bases, and the junction held 9 bases outside the gene matches. Germline CDR1 and CDR2: SGHRS and YFSETQ. This CDR3 is 14 amino acids long. The DNA of the CDR3 is TGCGCCAGCAGCTCTACAGCGGGAGCTGAGGAGCAGTACTTC. Its translation is CASSSTAGAEEQYF.

This clone has more than one count but fewer than ten. The chain joins TRBV5-6 to TRBJ1-4; perhaps TRBD1 as D (6 bases). There are 18 residues in the CDR3. Per germline, CDR1 SGHDT and CDR2 YYEEEE. V was shortened by 0 bases and J by 4 bases, with 19 bases between the two germline ends. In DNA form, the CDR3 reads TGTGCCAGCAGCTTGGAGGGGGACGGAGCCTCCGGTAATGAAAAACTGTTTTTT. Its protein product is CASSLEGDGASGNEKLFF.

The chain carries TRBV6-5 and TRBJ2-3, with 7 bases matching TRBD2. The CDR3 is made up of 14 amino acids. Trimming took 6 bases from V and 3 from J; bases not matched to a gene: 6. Germline values: CDR1 MNHEY, CDR2 SVGAGI. The CDR3 region is CASRRLAETDTQYF. CDR3 nucleotide sequence: TGTGCCAGCAGAAGACTAGCTGAAACAGATACGCAGTATTTT.

The chain links TRBV10-3 to TRBJ2-7; 12 bases fit TRBD2. Germline V gene lookup returns CDR1 ENHRY and CDR2 SYGVKD. V was pared by 2 bases and J by 9 bases, with 11 bases of the junction left unmatched. The CDR3 loop spans 16 amino acids. CDR3 in DNA: TGTGCCATCAGTGAGAAGACTAGCGGGAGTTCAGGTATGCAGTACTTC. Protein sequence: CAISEKTSGSSGMQYF.

The J gene is TRBJ2-1, the V gene TRBV5-1, with D unclear. The CDR3 loop spans 14 amino acids. Trimming left V 0 bases short and J 6 bases short, with 10 bases between. From germline, CDR1 is SGHRS and CDR2 YFSETQ. CDR3 amino acids: CASSLEGWGNEQFF. The CDR3 DNA reads TGCGCCAGCAGCTTGGAGGGTTGGGGCAATGAGCAGTTCTTC.

V and J are TRBV11-2 and TRBJ1-2; 7 bases line up with TRBD1. The CDR3 extends over 15 amino acids. Germline CDR1 and CDR2: SGHAT and FQNNGV. Germline trimming cut 5 bases from V and 4 bases from J; bases unmatched to any gene: 10. This CDR3 is CASSPSRDSTYGYTF. DNA for the CDR3: TGTGCCAGCAGCCCGTCCCGGGACAGTACCTATGGCTACACCTTC.

CDR3 coding DNA: TGTGCCTGGTCGGGGCCGCAGCAGTTCTTC. Amino acid sequence: CAWSGPQQFF. The chain carries TRBV30 and TRBJ2-1; D tentatively fits TRBD1 or TRBD2 (5 bases each). The germline CDR1 and CDR2 sequences are GTSNPN and SVGIG (reference sequence). V gave up 5 bases and J gave up 11 bases, with 10 bases separating them. CDR3 length: 10 amino acids.

The chain carries TRBV28 and TRBJ1-2; possibly TRBD1 for D (5 bases). Germline lookup yields CDR1 MDHEN and CDR2 SYDVKM. V gave up 3 bases and J gave up 7 bases, with 9 bases separating them. This CDR3 spans 12 amino acids. CDR3 in DNA: TGTGCCAGCAGTTTGGGACGATTTGGCTACACCTTC. Protein sequence: CASSLGRFGYTF.

The chain employs TRBV25-1 and TRBJ2-5, with D uncertain. The CDR3 is 14 amino acids. V gave up 4 bases and J gave up 2 bases, with 11 bases separating them. The germline gives CDR1 MGHDK, CDR2 SYGVNS. CDR3 coding DNA: TGTGCCAGCAGTGGGACGGAAACACAAGAGACCCAGTACTTC. Translation gives CASSGTETQETQYF.

The chain links TRBV5-1 to TRBJ2-1; D uncertain. From germline, CDR1 is SGHRS and CDR2 YFSETQ. The ends were cut back, 0 bases at V and 3 bases at J, with 10 bases in the middle. There are 15 residues in the CDR3. The CDR3 nucleotides are TGCGCCAGCAGCTTGGGAGCAGGTGGCTACAATGAGCAGTTCTTC. It is translated as CASSLGAGGYNEQFF.

The rearrangement uses TRBV4-1 and TRBJ1-2; D perhaps matches TRBD1 (5 bases). Between the trimmed V and J ends, which lost 1 base and 5 bases, there was a span of 14 bases. The CDR3 is 15 amino acids. CDR1 is MGHRA, CDR2 YSYEKL, per germline. The CDR3 DNA reads as TGCGCCAGCAGCCAAGTCTCGGACACCCGATATGGCTACACCTTC. It is translated as CASSQVSDTRYGYTF.

The genes are TRBV2 and TRBJ2-1, with 9 nucleotides matching TRBD2. The trim removed 2 bases at V and 7 bases at J, leaving 3 bases unmatched. The V gene's germline CDR1 is SNHLY and CDR2 FYNNEI. This CDR3 spans 14 amino acids. CDR3 DNA sequence: TGTGCCAGCAGTGAATGGCTAGCGGGAAATGAGCAGTTCTTC. This sequence encodes CASSEWLAGNEQFF.

The chain uses TRBV28 and TRBJ1-1, with 8 bases aligning to TRBD1. This CDR3 has 14 residues. V was clipped by 4 bases and J by 4 bases; unmatched bases: 5. Per the germline V gene, CDR1 is MDHEN and CDR2 is SYDVKM. The CDR3 sequence: CASSSGQEATEAFF. CDR3 sequence (DNA): TGTGCCAGCAGTTCGGGACAGGAAGCCACTGAAGCTTTCTTT.

This clone appeared a few times. The rearrangement uses TRBV5-1 and TRBJ1-1, with no clear D. CDR3 size: 14 residues. The ends were cut back, 5 bases at V and 2 bases at J, with 13 bases in the middle. Germline V gene data show CDR1 as SGHRS and CDR2 as YFSETQ. CDR3 in amino acids: CASRVRPSNTEAFF. The DNA of the CDR3 is TGCGCCAGCAGGGTCAGGCCTTCTAACACTGAAGCTTTCTTT.

This sequence joins TRBV27 and TRBJ2-1, with 7 bases fitting TRBD2. CDR3 length: 13 amino acids. Trimming cost V 1 base and J 10 bases; bases outside gene matches: 4. Germline lookup yields CDR1 MNHEY and CDR2 SMNVEV (reference sequence). The CDR3 loop reads CASSLLGAGEQFF. The CDR3, as DNA: TGTGCCAGCAGTTTATTAGGAGCGGGAGAGCAGTTCTTC.

The rearrangement uses TRBV11-2 and TRBJ2-1, with D unclear. The CDR3 is made up of 14 amino acids. In germline, CDR1 is SGHAT, CDR2 FQNNGV. The V end was cut by 5 bases, the J end by 0 bases, with 8 bases between. CDR3 nucleotide sequence: TGTGCCAGCAGCATGCCTCGCTCCTACAATGAGCAGTTCTTC. This sequence encodes CASSMPRSYNEQFF.

This clone was detected only a few times. CDR3 amino acids: CASSLVPGGLSGYTF. Written as DNA, the CDR3 is TGTGCCAGCAGTTTGGTGCCAGGAGGGTTGTCCGGCTACACCTTC. This chain connects TRBV28 to TRBJ1-2, with D unclear. The V end was cut by 3 bases, the J end by 8 bases, with 19 bases between. Germline assignment: CDR1 MDHEN and CDR2 SYDVKM. The CDR3 sequence is 15 residues long.

This chain joins TRBV19 and TRBJ1-2, with D uncertain. The CDR3 totals 13 residues. The V and J ends lost 5 bases and 8 bases respectively, with 15 bases between them. The V gene's germline CDR1 is LNHDA and CDR2 SQIVND (reference sequence). The CDR3 loop reads CASSLFEGWGYTF. In DNA form, the CDR3 reads TGTGCCAGTAGTTTGTTTGAGGGATGGGGCTACACCTTC.

This clone has a single count. The rearrangement links TRBV29-1 to TRBJ2-7; 9 bases line up with TRBD1. The ends lost 4 bases at V and 6 bases at J; junction bases unmatched: 7. Germline V gene data show CDR1 as SQVTM and CDR2 as ANQGSEA. There are 13 residues in the CDR3. CDR3 DNA sequence: TGCAGCGTTGCCCCCGGGACAGGGAGCGAGCAGTACTTC. Its protein is CSVAPGTGSEQYF.

The chain uses TRBV6-5 and TRBJ1-1; D remains ambiguous. The CDR3 runs to 13 residues. The germline V gene encodes CDR1 MNHEY and CDR2 SVGAGI. V lost 7 bases and J 6 bases, leaving 15 bases between the germline ends. CDR3 region: CASTRWQRAEAFF. The CDR3 nucleotides read TGTGCCAGCACGAGATGGCAGAGGGCTGAAGCTTTCTTT.

This rearrangement joins TRBV6-1 to TRBJ1-1, with D unclear. The germline V gene encodes CDR1 MNHNS and CDR2 SASEGT. The CDR3 loop spans 14 amino acids. The ends were cut back, 7 bases at V and 1 base at J, with 13 bases in the middle. CDR3 DNA sequence: TGTGCCAGCACTTTTTCGGGAAAGAACACTGAAGCTTTCTTT. This translates into CASTFSGKNTEAFF.

The chain is built from TRBV25-1 and TRBJ1-6; possible D gene TRBD1, 6 bases. Germline CDR1 reads MGHDK; CDR2 reads SYGVNS. The CDR3 is made up of 15 amino acids. Trimming took off 0 bases at V and 8 bases at J, with 11 bases between the two ends. CDR3 sequence: CASSEYGGLDSPLHF. The DNA for the CDR3 is TGTGCCAGCAGTGAATACGGGGGGCTGGATTCACCCCTCCACTTT. Variable domain in full (rest from reference TRBV25-1 and TRBJ1-6): EADIYQTPRYLVIGTGKKITLECSQTMGHDKMYWYQQDPGMELHLIHYSYGVNSTEKGDLSSESTVSRIRTEHFPLTLESARPSHTSQYLCASSEYGGLDSPLHFGNGTRLTVT.

V gene TRBV11-1 combines with J gene TRBJ2-2; no clear D gene. The V gene lost 3 bases and the J gene lost 5 bases, with 4 bases spanning the gap. There are 12 residues in the CDR3. CDR1 is SGHAT, CDR2 FQDESV, per germline (reference sequence). CDR3 protein: CASSLGTGELFF. The CDR3 nucleotides read TGTGCCAGCAGCTTGGGAACCGGGGAGCTGTTTTTT.

V usage is TRBV21-1 and J usage is TRBJ1-2; the DNA was not compared with TRBD1, the D call given in the table. TRBV21-1 is described as a pseudogene. This CDR3 spans 12 amino acids. Here the CDR3 reads CASSRHRGGYTF. CDR3 DNA: TGTGCCAGCAGCAGGCACAGGGGTGGCTACACCTTC.